This TCR beta chain was identified during a study of PD-1 blockade in mismatch repair-deficient tumors (dated by TCRdb to the late 2010s). As for the study more broadly: The trial enrolled fewer than 90 consecutive patients with roughly 13 mismatch repair-deficient cancer types between 2013 and 2016, all previously treated and progressing. Deep sequencing of TCR CDR3 regions was used to track tumor-associated T cell clones in peripheral blood of patients responding to PD-1 blockade.

CDR1 and CDR2 are read off the germline V gene as MDHEN and SYDVKM. The CDR3 starts with the cysteine, ends with the phenylalanine, and has 15 residues. Only CDR3 DNA remains: 45 bases, in frame from the first base. Relative to germline, V is 5 bases shorter and J is 6 bases shorter, with 17 bases between their ends. Points the paper makes about the study in general: After pembrolizumab, tumor-resident clones, which were often undetectable in blood before treatment, expanded rapidly and then contracted, generally ahead of radiologic responses.

Mismatch repair deficiency was established in every enrolled patient by polymerase chain reaction or immunohistochemistry. TCR sequencing was carried out for three patients who responded to pembrolizumab therapy. The phase II trial prospectively evaluated PD-1 blockade with pembrolizumab in advanced mismatch repair-deficient cancers, independent of tissue of origin. Peripheral blood T cell samples were serially collected before and at multiple times after PD-1 blockade was started. Blood sampling time points were reported as weeks after the first dose of pembrolizumab. Library generation was performed with the immunoSEQ multiplex PCR assay. The table was pulled from immuneACCESS by TCRdb, which kept in-frame rearrangements only. Such tables lose some clones; where checked, under half of the loss comes from unresolved V genes, and the rest has no known cause. The sample contains roughly 32,000 clones, around 80% of them found a single time. The ten largest clonotypes hold 3% to 3.5% of the sample.

Remarks on this clone: There is no known antigen for this receptor. Base qualities are not at hand, and no much larger clone is one base apart.

This receptor was identified in an adult with mismatch repair-deficient cancer. Source: PBMCs, taken approximately 6 weeks after starting pembrolizumab. The chain employs TRBV28 and TRBJ1-5, and the D gene may be TRBD1, 5 bases matching. The CDR3 is CASSHFTGGVQPQHF. In nucleotides, the sequence is TGTGCCAGCAGTCATTTTACAGGTGGGGTTCAGCCCCAGCATTTT.